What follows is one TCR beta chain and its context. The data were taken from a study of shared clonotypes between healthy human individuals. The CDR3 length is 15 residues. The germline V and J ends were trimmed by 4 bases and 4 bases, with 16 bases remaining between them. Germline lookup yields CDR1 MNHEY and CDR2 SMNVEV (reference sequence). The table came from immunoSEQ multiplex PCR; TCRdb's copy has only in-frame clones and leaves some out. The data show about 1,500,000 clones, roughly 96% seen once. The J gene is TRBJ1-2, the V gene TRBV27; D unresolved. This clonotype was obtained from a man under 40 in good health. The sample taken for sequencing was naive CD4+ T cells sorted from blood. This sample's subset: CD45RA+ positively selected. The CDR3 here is CASSSLAEGGYGYTF. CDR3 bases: TGTGCCAGCAGTTCCCTCGCCGAGGGAGGCTATGGCTACACCTTC.